The present entry profiles one TCR beta chain with its context. Distinct nucleotide sequences in the sample also encode this CDR3. CDR1 and CDR2 from the germline V gene are LNHDA and SQIVND (reference sequence). V dropped 3 bases and J dropped 4; count of bases not matched to a gene: 2. The CDR3 extends over 14 amino acids. Assay: immunoSEQ multiplex PCR; the TCRdb copy retains only in-frame clones and omits some. The sample records roughly 260,000 clones, about 89% being singletons. These data originate in a study of blood T cell repertoires in COVID-19. The chain combines TRBV19 with TRBJ2-5; 10 bases line up with TRBD2. The source is a man aged 40-50 years who had recovered from COVID-19. The material sequenced was peripheral blood. As DNA, the CDR3 is TGTGCCAGTAGTATCCTAGCGGGAGTAGAGACCCAGTACTTC. Amino acids: CASSILAGVETQYF.